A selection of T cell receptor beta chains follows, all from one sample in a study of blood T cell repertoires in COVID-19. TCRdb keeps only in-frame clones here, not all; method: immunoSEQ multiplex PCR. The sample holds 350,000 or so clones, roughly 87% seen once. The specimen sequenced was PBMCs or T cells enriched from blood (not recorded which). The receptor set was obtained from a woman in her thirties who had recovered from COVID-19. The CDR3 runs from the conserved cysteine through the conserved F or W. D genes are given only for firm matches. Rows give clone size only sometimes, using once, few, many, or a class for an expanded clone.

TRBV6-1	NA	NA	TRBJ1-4	CASSDRATNEKLFF	TGTGCCAGCAGTGATAGAGCAACTAATGAAAAACTGTTTTTT
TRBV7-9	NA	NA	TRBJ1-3	CASSRTDSGNTIYF	TGTGCCAGCAGCAGGACAGACTCTGGAAACACCATATATTTT
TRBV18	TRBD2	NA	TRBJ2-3	CASSPTSGGAGDTQYF	TGTGCCAGCTCACCAACTAGCGGGGGGGCCGGGGATACGCAGTATTTT
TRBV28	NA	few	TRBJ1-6	CASSHRRSRTDSPLHF	TGTGCCAGCAGTCATCGGCGCAGTCGGACTGATTCACCCCTCCACTTT
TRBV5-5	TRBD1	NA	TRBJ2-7	CASSRGQGVIYEQYF	TGTGCCAGCAGCCGGGGACAGGGGGTTATTTACGAGCAGTACTTC
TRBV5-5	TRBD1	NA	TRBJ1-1	CASSSRQGPRRAFF	TGTGCCAGCAGCTCAAGACAGGGTCCCCGTCGTGCTTTCTTT
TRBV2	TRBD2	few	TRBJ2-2	CASRPGLAGGSTGELFF	TGTGCCAGCAGACCGGGACTAGCGGGGGGGTCCACCGGGGAGCTGTTTTTT
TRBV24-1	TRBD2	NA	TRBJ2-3	CATSDRGGGSDTQYF	TGTGCCACCAGTGATCGGGGGGGCGGGTCAGATACGCAGTATTTT
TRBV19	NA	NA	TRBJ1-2	CASSIDGANYGYTF	TGTGCCAGTAGTATCGACGGAGCTAACTATGGCTACACCTTC
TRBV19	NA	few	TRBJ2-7	CASSIGSSYEQYF	TGTGCCAGTAGTATAGGGAGCTCCTACGAGCAGTACTTC
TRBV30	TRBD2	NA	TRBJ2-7	CAWSVFSGGADEQYF	TGTGCCTGGAGTGTTTTTAGCGGGGGGGCCGACGAGCAGTACTTC
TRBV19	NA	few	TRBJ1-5	CASSPGRRQPQHF	TGTGCCAGTAGTCCAGGGCGAAGGCAGCCCCAGCATTTT
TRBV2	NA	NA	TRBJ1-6	CASSGDPQANSPLHF	TGTGCCAGCAGTGGTGACCCACAGGCTAACTCACCCCTCCACTTT
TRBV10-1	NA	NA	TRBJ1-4	CASSESAGKKEKLFF	TGCGCCAGCAGTGAGTCGGCAGGGAAGAAAGAAAAACTGTTTTTT
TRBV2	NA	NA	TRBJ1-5	CASSEVQGQWPQHF	TGTGCCAGCAGTGAAGTACAGGGCCAATGGCCCCAGCATTTT
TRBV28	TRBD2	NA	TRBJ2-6	CASSPGGRAGANVLTF	TGTGCCAGCAGCCCGGGAGGGAGGGCTGGGGCCAACGTCCTGACTTTC
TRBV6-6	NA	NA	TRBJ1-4	CASSYSYRVGEKLFF	TGTGCCAGCAGTTACTCGTACAGGGTGGGAGAAAAACTGTTTTTT
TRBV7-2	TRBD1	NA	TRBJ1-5	CASSLGQNQPQHF	TGTGCCAGCAGCTTGGGACAGAATCAGCCCCAGCATTTT
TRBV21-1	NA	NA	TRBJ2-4	CASSKRQSVAKNIQYF	TGTGCCAGCAGCAAACGACAGAGTGTAGCCAAAAACATTCAGTACTTC
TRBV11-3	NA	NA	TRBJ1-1	CASSPSSDTEAFF	TGTGCCAGCAGCCCCTCATCAGACACTGAAGCTTTCTTT
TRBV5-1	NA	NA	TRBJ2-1	CASSLEREDEQFF	TGCGCCAGCAGCTTGGAAAGGGAGGATGAGCAGTTCTTC
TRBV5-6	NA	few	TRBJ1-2	CASSLEAGGGSYGYTF	TGTGCCAGCAGCTTGGAAGCAGGCGGAGGCAGCTATGGCTACACCTTC
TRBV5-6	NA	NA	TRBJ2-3	CASSLVPVTDTQYF	TGTGCCAGCAGCTTGGTTCCAGTCACAGATACGCAGTATTTT
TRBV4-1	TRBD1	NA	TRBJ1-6	CASSQDRGLLDTYNSPLHF	TGCGCCAGCAGCCAAGATAGGGGGCTGTTGGACACCTATAATTCACCCCTCCACTTT
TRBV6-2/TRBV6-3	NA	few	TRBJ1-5	CASSQTHSPSNQPQHF	TGTGCCAGCAGCCAGACCCATAGCCCTAGCAATCAGCCCCAGCATTTT
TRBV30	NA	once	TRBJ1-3	CAWTNGGHGNTIYF	TGTGCCTGGACCAACGGGGGGCATGGAAACACCATATATTTT
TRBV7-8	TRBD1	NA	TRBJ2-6	CASSLVTGGAGANVLTF	TGTGCCAGCAGCTTAGTTACAGGGGGCGCTGGGGCCAACGTCCTGACTTTC
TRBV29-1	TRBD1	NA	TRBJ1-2	CSVERTGGGYTF	TGCAGCGTTGAACGGACAGGGGGAGGCTACACCTTC
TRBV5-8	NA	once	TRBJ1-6	CASTGNEGSPLHF	TGTGCCAGCACCGGGAACGAGGGTTCACCCCTCCACTTT
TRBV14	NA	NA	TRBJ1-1	CASSQDIVSRGTEAFF	TGTGCCAGCAGCCAAGATATCGTCAGCAGAGGTACTGAAGCTTTCTTT
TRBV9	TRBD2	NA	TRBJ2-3	CASSVVGIAGGTDTQYF	TGTGCCAGCAGCGTAGTGGGTATAGCGGGGGGCACAGATACGCAGTATTTT
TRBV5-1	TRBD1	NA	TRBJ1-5	CASSPQGGQNQPQHF	TGCGCCAGCAGCCCCCAAGGGGGCCAAAATCAGCCCCAGCATTTT
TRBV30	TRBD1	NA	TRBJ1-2	CAWGTGLFSANYGYTF	TGTGCCTGGGGGACAGGGCTCTTTTCAGCTAACTATGGCTACACCTTC
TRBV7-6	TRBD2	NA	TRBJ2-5	CASSLASGGMKTQYF	TGTGCCAGCAGCTTAGCGTCGGGGGGGATGAAGACCCAGTACTTC
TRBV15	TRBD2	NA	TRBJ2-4	CATSSPGGFGQQLAKNIQYF	TGTGCCACCAGCAGTCCGGGAGGATTCGGCCAACAACTAGCCAAAAACATTCAGTACTTC
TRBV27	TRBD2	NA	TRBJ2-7	CASRPLPSGGAYEQYF	TGTGCCAGCAGGCCCCTTCCCAGCGGGGGGGCCTACGAGCAGTACTTC
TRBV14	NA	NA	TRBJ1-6	CASSHDSSYNSPLHF	TGTGCCAGCAGCCACGACAGCAGTTATAATTCACCCCTCCACTTT
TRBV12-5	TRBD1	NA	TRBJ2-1	CASGPGQDYNEQFF	TGTGCTAGTGGGCCGGGACAGGACTACAATGAGCAGTTCTTC
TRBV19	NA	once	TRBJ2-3	CASSRRSSDTQYF	TGTGCCAGTAGCCGACGGAGCTCAGATACGCAGTATTTT
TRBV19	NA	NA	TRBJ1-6	CASSIVQGYNSPLHF	TGTGCCAGTAGTATAGTACAGGGCTATAATTCACCCCTCCACTTT
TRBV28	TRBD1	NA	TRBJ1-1	CASSQQGPGTEAFF	TGTGCCAGCAGCCAACAGGGGCCAGGAACTGAAGCTTTCTTT
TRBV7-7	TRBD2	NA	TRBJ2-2	CASSLATSGTYTGELFF	TGTGCCAGCAGCTTAGCCACTAGCGGGACCTACACCGGGGAGCTGTTTTTT
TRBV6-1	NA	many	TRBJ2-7	CASSDRKDSPYEQYF	TGTGCCAGCAGTGATAGGAAGGACAGCCCCTACGAGCAGTACTTC
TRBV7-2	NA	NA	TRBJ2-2	CASSQVGTSNTGELFF	TGTGCCAGCAGCCAAGTCGGGACTTCTAACACCGGGGAGCTGTTTTTT
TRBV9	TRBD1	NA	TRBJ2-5	CASSVVATVGGRETQYF	TGTGCCAGCAGCGTAGTCGCTACCGTAGGGGGCAGGGAGACCCAGTACTTC
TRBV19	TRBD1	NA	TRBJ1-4	CASSVLGTGGNEKLFF	TGTGCCAGTAGTGTTCTCGGGACAGGGGGGAATGAAAAACTGTTTTTT
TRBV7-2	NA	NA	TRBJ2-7	CASSSNRDSSYEQYF	TGTGCCAGCAGCTCGAACCGGGACTCTTCCTACGAGCAGTACTTC
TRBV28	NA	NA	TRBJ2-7	CASGPGPGVDYEQYF	TGTGCCAGCGGTCCCGGACCGGGAGTAGACTACGAGCAGTACTTC
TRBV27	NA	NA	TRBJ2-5	CASEVELQETQYF	TGTGCCAGCGAGGTGGAGCTCCAAGAGACCCAGTACTTC
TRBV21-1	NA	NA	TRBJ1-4	CASSTREANEKLFF	TGTGCCAGCAGCACCAGGGAGGCTAATGAAAAACTGTTTTTT
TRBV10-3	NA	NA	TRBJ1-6	CAISESTDNTSPLHF	TGTGCCATCAGTGAAAGTACAGATAACACTTCACCCCTCCACTTT
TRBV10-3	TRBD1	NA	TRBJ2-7	CAISELTGAGEQYF	TGTGCCATCAGTGAGCTGACAGGGGCCGGGGAGCAGTACTTC
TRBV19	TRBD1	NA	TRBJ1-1	CASGQGVRNTEAFF	TGTGCCAGTGGACAGGGCGTCCGGAACACTGAAGCTTTCTTT
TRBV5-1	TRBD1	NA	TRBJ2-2	CASSWANDRVRELFF	TGCGCCAGCAGCTGGGCTAACGACAGGGTCCGGGAGCTGTTTTTT
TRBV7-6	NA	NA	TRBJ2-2	CASSLRGPTIPGELFF	TGTGCCAGCAGCCTCCGGGGTCCGACGATCCCCGGGGAGCTGTTTTTT
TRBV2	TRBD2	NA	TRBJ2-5	CASTAGASGGAGETQYF	TGTGCCAGCACAGCCGGAGCTAGCGGGGGGGCCGGGGAGACCCAGTACTTC
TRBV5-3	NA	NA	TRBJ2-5	CARVSQETQYF	TGTGCCAGAGTCTCCCAAGAGACCCAGTACTTC
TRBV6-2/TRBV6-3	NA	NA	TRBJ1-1	CASIYNSEAFF	TGTGCCAGCATTTACAACAGCGAAGCTTTCTTT
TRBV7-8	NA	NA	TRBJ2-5	CASRGPGQRETQYF	TGTGCCAGCAGGGGGCCCGGGCAGAGGGAGACCCAGTACTTC